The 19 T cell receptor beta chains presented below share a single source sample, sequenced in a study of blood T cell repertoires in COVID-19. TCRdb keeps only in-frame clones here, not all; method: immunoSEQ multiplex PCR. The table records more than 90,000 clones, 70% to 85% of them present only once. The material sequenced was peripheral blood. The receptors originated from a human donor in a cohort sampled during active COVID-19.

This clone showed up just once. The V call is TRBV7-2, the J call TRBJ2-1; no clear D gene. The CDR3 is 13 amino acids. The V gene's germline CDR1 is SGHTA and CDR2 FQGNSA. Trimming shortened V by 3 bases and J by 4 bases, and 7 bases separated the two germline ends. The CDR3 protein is CASSFFQYNEQFF. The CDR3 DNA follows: TGTGCCAGCAGCTTTTTTCAATACAATGAGCAGTTCTTC.

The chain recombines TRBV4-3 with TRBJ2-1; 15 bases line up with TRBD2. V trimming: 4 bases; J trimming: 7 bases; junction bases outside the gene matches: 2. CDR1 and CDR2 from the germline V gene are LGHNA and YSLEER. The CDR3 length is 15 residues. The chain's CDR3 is CASSPGLAGGNEQFF. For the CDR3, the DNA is TGCGCCAGCAGCCCGGGACTAGCGGGGGGAAATGAGCAGTTCTTC.

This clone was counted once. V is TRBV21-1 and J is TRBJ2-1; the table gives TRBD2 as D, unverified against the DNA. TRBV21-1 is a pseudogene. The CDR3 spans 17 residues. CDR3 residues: CASSNFSGTSGGNEQFF. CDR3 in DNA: TGTGCCAGCAGCAACTTCTCCGGGACTAGCGGGGGCAATGAGCAGTTCTTC.

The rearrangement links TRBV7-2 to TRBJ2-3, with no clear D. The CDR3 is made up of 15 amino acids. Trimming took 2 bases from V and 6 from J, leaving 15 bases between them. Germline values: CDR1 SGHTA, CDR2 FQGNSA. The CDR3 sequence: CASSLSSGRSDTQYF. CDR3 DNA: TGTGCCAGCAGCTTATCGTCGGGTCGGTCGGATACGCAGTATTTT.

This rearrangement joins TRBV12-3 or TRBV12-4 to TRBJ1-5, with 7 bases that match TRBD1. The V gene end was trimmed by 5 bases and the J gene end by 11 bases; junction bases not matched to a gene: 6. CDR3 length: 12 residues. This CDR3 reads CASSGQVEAQHF. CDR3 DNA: TGTGCCAGCAGTGGACAGGTTGAGGCCCAGCATTTT.

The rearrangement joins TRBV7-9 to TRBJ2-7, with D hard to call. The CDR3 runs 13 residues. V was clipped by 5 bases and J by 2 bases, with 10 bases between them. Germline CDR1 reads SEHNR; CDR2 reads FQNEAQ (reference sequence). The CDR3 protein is CASSADSTYEQYF. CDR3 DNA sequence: TGTGCCAGCAGCGCCGACTCCACCTACGAGCAGTACTTC.

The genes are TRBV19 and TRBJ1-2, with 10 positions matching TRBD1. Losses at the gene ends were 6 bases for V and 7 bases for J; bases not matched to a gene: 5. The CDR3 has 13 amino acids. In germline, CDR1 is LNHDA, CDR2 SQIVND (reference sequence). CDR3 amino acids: CASRDRDRGGYTF. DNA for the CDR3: TGTGCCAGTAGGGACCGGGACAGGGGTGGCTACACCTTC.

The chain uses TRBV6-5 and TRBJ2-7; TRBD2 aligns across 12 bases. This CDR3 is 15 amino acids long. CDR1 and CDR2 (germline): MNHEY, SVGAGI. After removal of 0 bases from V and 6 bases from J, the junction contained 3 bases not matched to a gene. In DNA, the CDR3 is TGTGCCAGCAGTTACTCGACTAGCGGGAGCTTCGAGCAGTACTTC. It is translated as CASSYSTSGSFEQYF.

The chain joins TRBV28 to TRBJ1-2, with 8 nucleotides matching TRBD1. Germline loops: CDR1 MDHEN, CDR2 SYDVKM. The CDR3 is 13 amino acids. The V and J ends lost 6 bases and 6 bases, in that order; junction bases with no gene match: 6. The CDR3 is CASRRPGGDGYTF. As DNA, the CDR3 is TGTGCCAGCAGGCGACCAGGGGGCGATGGCTACACCTTC.

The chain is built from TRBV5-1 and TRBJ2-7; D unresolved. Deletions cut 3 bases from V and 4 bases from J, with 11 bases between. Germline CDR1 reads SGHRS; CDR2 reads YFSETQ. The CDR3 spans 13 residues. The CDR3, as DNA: TGCGCCAGCAGCTCCCAGTCCAGTTACGAGCAGTACTTC. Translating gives CASSSQSSYEQYF.

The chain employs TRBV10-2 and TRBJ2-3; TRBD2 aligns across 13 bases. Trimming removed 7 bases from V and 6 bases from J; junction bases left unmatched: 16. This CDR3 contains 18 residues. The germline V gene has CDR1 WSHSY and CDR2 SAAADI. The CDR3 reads CASTKPQTSGRITDTQYF. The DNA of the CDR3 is TGCGCCAGCACAAAGCCACAGACTAGCGGGAGGATCACGGATACGCAGTATTTT.

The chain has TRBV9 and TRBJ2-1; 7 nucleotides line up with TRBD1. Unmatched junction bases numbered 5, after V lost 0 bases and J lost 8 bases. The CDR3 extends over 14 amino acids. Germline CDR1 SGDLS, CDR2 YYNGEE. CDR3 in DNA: TGTGCCAGCAGCGTAGGGGGACAGCCGTATGAGCAGTTCTTC. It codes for CASSVGGQPYEQFF.

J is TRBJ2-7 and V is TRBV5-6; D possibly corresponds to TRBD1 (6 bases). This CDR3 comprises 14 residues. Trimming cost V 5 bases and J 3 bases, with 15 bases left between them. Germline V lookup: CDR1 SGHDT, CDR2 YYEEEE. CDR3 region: CASSSQGRIYEQYF. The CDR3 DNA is TGTGCCAGCAGTTCACAGGGTAGAATCTACGAGCAGTACTTC.

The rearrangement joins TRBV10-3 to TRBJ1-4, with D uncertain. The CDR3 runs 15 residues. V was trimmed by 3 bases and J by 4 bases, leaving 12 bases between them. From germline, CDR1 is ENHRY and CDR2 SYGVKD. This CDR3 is CAISEGGRINEKLFF. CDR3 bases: TGTGCCATCAGTGAAGGAGGACGGATTAATGAAAAACTGTTTTTT.

This CDR3 is CASSLRQDPNYGYTF. CDR3 bases: TGTGCCAGCTCACTCCGACAAGACCCTAACTATGGCTACACCTTC. The chain is built from TRBV18 and TRBJ1-2; D is ambiguous. Germline V lookup: CDR1 KGHSH, CDR2 LQKENI. The CDR3 sequence is 15 residues long. V lost 4 bases and J 0 bases, leaving 12 bases between the germline ends.

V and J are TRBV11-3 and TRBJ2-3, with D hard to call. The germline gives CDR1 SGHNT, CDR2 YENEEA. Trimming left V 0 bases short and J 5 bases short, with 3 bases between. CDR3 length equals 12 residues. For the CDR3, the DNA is TGTGCCAGCAGCTTAGATAAAGATACGCAGTATTTT. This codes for CASSLDKDTQYF.

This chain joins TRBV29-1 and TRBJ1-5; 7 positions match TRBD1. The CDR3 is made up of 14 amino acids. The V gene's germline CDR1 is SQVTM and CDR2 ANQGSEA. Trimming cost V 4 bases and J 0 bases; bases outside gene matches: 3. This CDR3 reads CSVAGTDSNQPQHF. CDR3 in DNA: TGCAGCGTTGCGGGGACAGATAGCAATCAGCCCCAGCATTTT.

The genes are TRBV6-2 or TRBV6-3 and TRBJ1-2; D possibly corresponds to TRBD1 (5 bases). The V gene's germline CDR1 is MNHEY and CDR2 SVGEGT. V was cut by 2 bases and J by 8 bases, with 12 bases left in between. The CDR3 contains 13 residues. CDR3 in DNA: TGTGCCAGCAGTTACGATCCAGGGAGGGGCTACACCTTC. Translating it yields CASSYDPGRGYTF.

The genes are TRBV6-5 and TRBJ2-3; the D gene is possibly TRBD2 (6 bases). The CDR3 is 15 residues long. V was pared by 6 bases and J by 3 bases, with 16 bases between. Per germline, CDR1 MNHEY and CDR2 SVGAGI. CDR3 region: CASRGIAEGTDTQYF. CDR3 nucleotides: TGTGCCAGCAGGGGAATAGCGGAAGGAACAGATACGCAGTATTTT.